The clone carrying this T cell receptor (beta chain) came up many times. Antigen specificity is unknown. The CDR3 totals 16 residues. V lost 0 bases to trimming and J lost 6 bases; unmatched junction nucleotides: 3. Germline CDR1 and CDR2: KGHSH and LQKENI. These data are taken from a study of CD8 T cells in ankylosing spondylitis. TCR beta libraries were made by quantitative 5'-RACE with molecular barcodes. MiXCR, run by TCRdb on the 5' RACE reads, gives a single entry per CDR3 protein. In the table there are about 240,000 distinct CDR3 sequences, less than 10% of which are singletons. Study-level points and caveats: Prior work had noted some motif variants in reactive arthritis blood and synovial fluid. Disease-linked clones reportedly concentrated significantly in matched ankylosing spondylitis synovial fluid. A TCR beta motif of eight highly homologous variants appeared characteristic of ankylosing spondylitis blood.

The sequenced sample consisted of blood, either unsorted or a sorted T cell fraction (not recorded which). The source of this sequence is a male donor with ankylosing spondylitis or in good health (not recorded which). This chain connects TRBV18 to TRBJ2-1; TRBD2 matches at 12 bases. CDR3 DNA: TGTGCCAGCTCACCACCCCTAGCGGGAGGGCCCAATGAGCAGTTCTTC. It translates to CASSPPLAGGPNEQFF.